This entry lists 14 T cell receptor beta chains sequenced from one sample in a study of T-cell reconstitution after alpha-beta-depleted transplantation in children. Unique molecular identifiers were used in preparing the TCRbeta library. Via MiXCR, TCRdb re-called the PCR reads, giving one row per CDR3 protein. The table lists a few hundred thousand distinct CDR3 sequences, approximately 6.9% of them singletons. The specimen comprised PBMCs, sampled before TCRalphabeta/CD19-depleted stem cell transplant. These receptors all stem from a boy younger than 10 with acute lymphoblastic leukemia, due to receive a stem cell transplant.

This clonotype occurred many times. This rearrangement joins TRBV20-1 to TRBJ2-7; TRBD2 agrees at 9 bases. The CDR3 totals 16 residues. J gave up 3 bases and V 2 bases, and 11 bases lay outside the gene matches. Germline loops: CDR1 DFQATT, CDR2 SNEGSKA (reference sequence). The CDR3 spells CSARSSSRGGYYEQYF. The CDR3 DNA reads TGCAGTGCTAGATCGAGTTCGCGGGGGGGCTACTACGAGCAGTACTTC.

The rearrangement joins TRBV4-2 to TRBJ2-5; tentative D call: TRBD2 (5 bases). CDR1 and CDR2 (germline): LGHNA, YNFKEQ. V lost 0 bases to trimming and J lost 5 bases, with 13 bases between them. CDR3 length: 15 residues. This chain's CDR3 is CASSQDSGSTETQYF. In DNA form, the CDR3 reads TGTGCCAGCAGCCAAGATTCGGGGAGCACGGAGACCCAGTACTTC.

This clonotype was found a few times. The chain combines TRBV27 with TRBJ2-2, with a possible D match to TRBD1 (6 bases). V lost 5 bases and J 4 bases, leaving 14 bases between the germline ends. The CDR3 consists of 15 residues. In germline, CDR1 is MNHEY, CDR2 SMNVEV (reference sequence). CDR3 protein: CASSLDRTFTGELFF. The CDR3, as DNA: TGTGCCAGCAGTCTCGACAGGACCTTCACCGGGGAGCTGTTTTTT.

This clonotype occurred many times. The chain carries TRBV20-1 and TRBJ2-7; D remains unclear. The CDR3 consists of 13 residues. With 2 bases removed from V and 0 bases from J, the gap between germline ends came to 8 bases. Germline values: CDR1 DFQATT, CDR2 SNEGSKA (reference sequence). The CDR3 DNA is TGCAGTGCTAGACCGTTTAGCTCCTACGAGCAGTACTTC. Translating it yields CSARPFSSYEQYF.

This clonotype occurred many times. The V and J genes are TRBV28 and TRBJ2-7; the match to TRBD2 covers 12 bases. The CDR3 has 16 residues. Per germline, CDR1 MDHEN and CDR2 SYDVKM. V shed 2 bases, J shed 4 bases, and the junction held 6 bases outside the gene matches. CDR3 nucleotide sequence: TGTGCCAGCAGTTTACGACTAGCGGGGGCCCTATACGAGCAGTACTTC. It encodes CASSLRLAGALYEQYF.

This clonotype turned up a few times. The DNA is left out, because the CDR3 cannot be placed on it with certainty; the CDR3 is given as TCRdb lists it. This rearrangement joins TRBV7-9 to TRBJ1-6; the table assigns TRBD1, which was not confirmed against the DNA. Germline V gene sequence: CDR1 SEHNR, CDR2 FQNEAQ (reference sequence). The CDR3 adds up to 16 amino acids, both ends counted. The CDR3 sequence: CASSYLGQGDFRGLHF.

The gene calls are TRBV19 and TRBJ2-1, with D possibly TRBD2 on 5 matching bases. This CDR3 is 13 amino acids long. Trimming cost V 3 bases and J 8 bases, with 11 bases left between them. Germline V gene lookup returns CDR1 LNHDA and CDR2 SQIVND (reference sequence). CDR3: CASSMPGIHEQFF. The CDR3 nucleotides are TGTGCCAGTAGTATGCCGGGGATCCATGAGCAGTTCTTC.

This clonotype was counted at least ten times. The gene calls are TRBV12-3 or TRBV12-4 and TRBJ1-1, with D perhaps matching TRBD1 (5 bases). The CDR3 spans 12 residues. V was shortened by 3 bases and J by 4 bases, with 6 bases between the two germline ends. The CDR3 loop reads CASSFGGTEAFF. Here the CDR3 DNA reads TGTGCCAGCAGTTTCGGGGGCACTGAAGCTTTCTTT.

The chain carries TRBV28 and TRBJ1-2; D gene ambiguous. Trimming took 7 bases from V and 2 from J, leaving 5 bases between them. Germline V CDR1 and CDR2: MDHEN, SYDVKM. The CDR3 has 11 residues. The CDR3 loop reads CASISNYGYTF. The CDR3 nucleotides are TGTGCCAGCATTTCCAACTATGGCTACACCTTC.

This clonotype was seen a handful of times. This chain links TRBV4-2 with TRBJ2-4; 7 bases are a match to TRBD2. Gene TRBJ2-1 matches the end of the DNA better, so the J call may be wrong. The CDR3 runs 15 residues. The germline gives CDR1 LGHNA, CDR2 YNFKEQ. DNA of the CDR3: TGTGCCAGCAGCCAAGAAAGTCTAGCGGAAAACATTCAGTTCTTC. Its translation: CASSQESLAENIQFF.

This clonotype was detected many times. V usage is TRBV28 and J usage is TRBJ2-7, with TRBD1 matching 7 bases. The V gene end was trimmed by 4 bases and the J gene end by 3 bases; junction bases not matched to a gene: 6. In germline, CDR1 is MDHEN, CDR2 SYDVKM. This CDR3 is built from 14 residues. This CDR3 is CASSSVGGSYEQYF. Here the CDR3 DNA reads TGTGCCAGCAGTTCCGTAGGGGGCAGCTACGAGCAGTACTTC.

The sample holds many counts of this clonotype. CDR3 coding DNA: TGTGCCAGCAGCTTATATCCGAGCGGGAGATATTACTCTGAGCAGTTCTTC. Protein product: CASSLYPSGRYYSEQFF. The chain couples TRBV11-2 to TRBJ2-1; 8 bases agree with TRBD2. The ends lost 2 bases at V and 9 bases at J; junction bases unmatched: 15. The CDR3 loop spans 17 amino acids. Germline values: CDR1 SGHAT, CDR2 FQNNGV.

This clonotype was seen a handful of times. Since the CDR3 does not end with the conserved phenylalanine or tryptophan, this likely comes from a read error. Because the CDR3's place on the DNA is in doubt, the DNA is left out and the CDR3 is given as listed by TCRdb. The chain carries TRBV6-2 or TRBV6-3 and TRBJ1-2. The CDR3 has 8 residues if both end residues are counted. CDR1 is MNHEY, CDR2 SVGEGT, per germline. This chain's CDR3 is CASSRPFS.

This clonotype was detected a few times. The CDR3 DNA sequence: TGTGCCAGCAGTGAAGCGATAATAGCGGGGGATCTCACCGGGGAGCTGTTTTTT. The encoded protein is CASSEAIIAGDLTGELFF. The chain has TRBV2 and TRBJ2-2, with 9 bases identical to TRBD2. Germline values: CDR1 SNHLY, CDR2 FYNNEI. J gave up 4 bases and V 0 bases, and 9 bases lay outside the gene matches. This CDR3 comprises 18 residues.